This TCR beta chain comes out of a study of blood T cell repertoires in COVID-19. Some clones are missing from TCRdb's copy, which holds only in-frame ones; the method was immunoSEQ multiplex PCR. The profile covers roughly 150,000 clones, with around 85% appearing a single time and around 6.9% taken by the ten largest. Losses at the gene ends were 2 bases for V and 7 bases for J; bases not matched to a gene: 5. From germline, CDR1 is SNHLY and CDR2 FYNNEI. The CDR3 has 15 amino acids. The chain recombines TRBV2 with TRBJ1-4; 9 bases are a match to TRBD1. Input material: peripheral blood. This sequence originates from an elderly man with COVID-19, enrolled during active disease. The CDR3 region has the DNA TGTGCCAGCAGTGAAACAGGGGGCTTTGGTGAAAAACTGTTTTTT. Protein product: CASSETGGFGEKLFF.